This entry features one T cell receptor beta chain sequence. V was trimmed by 2 bases and J by 9 bases, leaving 15 bases between them. Germline CDR1 and CDR2: SGHNT and YYREEE (reference sequence). The CDR3 covers 15 residues. The data were produced by immunoSEQ multiplex PCR, yet TCRdb's version contains in-frame clones alone and is incomplete. This repertoire shows about 250,000 clones, roughly 87% found once; its top ten account for approximately 12%. This record comes from a study of control samples from healthy donors and cancer patients. Sequenced sample: PBMCs. The rearrangement links TRBV5-4 to TRBJ1-6; perhaps TRBD1 as D (6 bases). This receptor was obtained from an older woman with lung cancer. This chain's CDR3 is CASSFRDTSPSPLHF. DNA for the CDR3: TGTGCCAGCAGCTTCCGGGACACTTCGCCTTCACCCCTCCACTTT.